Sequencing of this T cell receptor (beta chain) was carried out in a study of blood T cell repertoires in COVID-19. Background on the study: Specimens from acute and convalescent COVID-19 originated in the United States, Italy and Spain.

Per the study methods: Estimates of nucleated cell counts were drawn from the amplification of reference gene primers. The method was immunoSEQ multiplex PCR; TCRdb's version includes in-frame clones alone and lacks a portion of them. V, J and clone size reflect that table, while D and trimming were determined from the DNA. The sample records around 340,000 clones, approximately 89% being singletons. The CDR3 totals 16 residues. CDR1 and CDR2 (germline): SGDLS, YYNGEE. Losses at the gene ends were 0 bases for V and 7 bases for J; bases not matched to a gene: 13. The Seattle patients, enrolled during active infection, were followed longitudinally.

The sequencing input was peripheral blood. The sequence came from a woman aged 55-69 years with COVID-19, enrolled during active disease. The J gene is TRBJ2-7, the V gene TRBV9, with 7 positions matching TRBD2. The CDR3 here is CASSVDWEGPYGEQYF. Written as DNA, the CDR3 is TGTGCCAGCAGCGTAGATTGGGAGGGCCCATATGGAGAGCAGTACTTC.